Listed below are T cell receptor beta chains from one sample, sequenced in a study of beta chain features in type 1 diabetes. The table came from immunoSEQ multiplex PCR; TCRdb's copy has only in-frame clones and leaves some out. Of fewer than 55,000 clones listed, roughly 41% are singletons. Sequencing was done on a sample of Tregs from blood. These receptors originate from a man aged 25 to 40 with type 1 diabetes. CDR3s include the opening cysteine and the closing phenylalanine or tryptophan. Fields, in order: V gene, CDR3 length, D gene, J gene, CDR3 protein. D genes are given only for firm matches.

TRBV19	15	NA	TRBJ2-5	CASSMAAGKAQTQYF
TRBV5-1	11	NA	TRBJ2-1	CASSFRDEQFF
TRBV6-6	16	TRBD2	TRBJ2-7	CATISKLAGVSYEQYF
TRBV7-2	16	NA	TRBJ2-2	CASSLETGVRTGELFF
TRBV27	16	TRBD2	TRBJ2-1	CASSLGLTSGINEQFF
TRBV19	15	TRBD1	TRBJ1-2	CASSIRQGAGYGYTF
TRBV6-6	13	NA	TRBJ1-1	CASSSWGGNEAFF
TRBV2	12	NA	TRBJ2-7	CASAVSSYEQYF
TRBV29-1	15	TRBD2	TRBJ2-1	CSAQRGSGRANEQFF
TRBV19	14	NA	TRBJ1-2	CASSIEFDYGGYTF
TRBV7-3	15	TRBD2	TRBJ2-5	CASSLMAGDQETQYF
TRBV14	15	TRBD2	TRBJ2-1	CASSQLAGGPNEQFF
TRBV19	14	NA	TRBJ1-2	CASSKTALNYGYTF
TRBV7-9	14	TRBD1	TRBJ1-2	CASSPHQGGYGYTF
TRBV30	14	NA	TRBJ1-1	CAWSASGLNTEAFF
TRBV6-1	15	TRBD1	TRBJ2-1	CASSEQGANYNEQFF
TRBV7-8	15	NA	TRBJ2-1	CASSETTVSYNEQFF
TRBV5-6	15	TRBD1	TRBJ2-1	CASTLPGTVTNEQFF
TRBV27	19	TRBD1	TRBJ2-6	CASSPLGQAPVSGANVLTF
TRBV27	15	TRBD1	TRBJ2-7	CASSLSDRVLYEQYF
TRBV27	15	TRBD1	TRBJ1-1	CASSSAPGGRTEAFF
TRBV6-4	14	NA	TRBJ2-1	CASSVEGSYNEQFF